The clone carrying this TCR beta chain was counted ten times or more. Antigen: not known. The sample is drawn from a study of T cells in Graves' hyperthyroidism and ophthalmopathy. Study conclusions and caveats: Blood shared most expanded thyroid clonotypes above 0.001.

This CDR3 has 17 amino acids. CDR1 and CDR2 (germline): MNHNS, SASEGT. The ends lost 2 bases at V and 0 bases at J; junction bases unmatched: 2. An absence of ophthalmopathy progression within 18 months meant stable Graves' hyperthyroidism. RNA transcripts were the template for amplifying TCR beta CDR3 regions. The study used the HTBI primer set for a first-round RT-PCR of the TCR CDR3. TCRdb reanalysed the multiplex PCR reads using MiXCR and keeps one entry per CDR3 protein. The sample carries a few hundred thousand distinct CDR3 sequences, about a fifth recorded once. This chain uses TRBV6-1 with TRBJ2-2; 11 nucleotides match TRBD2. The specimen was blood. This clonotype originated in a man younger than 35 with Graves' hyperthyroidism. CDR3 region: CASSESGLAANTGELFF. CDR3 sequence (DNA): TGTGCCAGCAGTGAATCGGGACTAGCGGCGAACACCGGGGAGCTGTTTTTT.